Below, 30 T cell receptor beta chains from the same sample are listed, as sequenced in a study of blood T cell repertoires in COVID-19. Measured with immunoSEQ multiplex PCR; TCRdb has only the in-frame clones, and not every one. The data show approximately 240,000 clones, less than 85% seen once. The sample was peripheral blood. Every receptor here comes from a woman aged 80 or over with active or convalescent COVID-19.

The CDR3 coding sequence is TGTGCCAGCAGTATCCCCCAGGGGGTGAGCAATGAGCAGTTCTTC. Translating it yields CASSIPQGVSNEQFF. This chain links TRBV28 with TRBJ2-1; 7 bases fit TRBD1. V shed 5 bases, J shed 6 bases, and the junction held 10 bases outside the gene matches. The CDR3 covers 15 residues. CDR1 and CDR2 from the germline V gene are MDHEN and SYDVKM. The variable domain in full, completed from reference TRBV28 and TRBJ2-1, reads DVKVTQSSRYLVKRTGEKVFLECVQDMDHENMFWYRQDPGLGLRLIYFSYDVKMKEKGDIPEGYSVSREKKERFSLILESASTNQTSMYLCASSIPQGVSNEQFFGPGTRLTVL.

This chain uses TRBV2 with TRBJ2-1; the match to TRBD2 covers 10 bases. The J segment lost 7 bases and the V segment lost 4 bases, leaving 13 bases of the junction unmatched. From germline, CDR1 is SNHLY and CDR2 FYNNEI. CDR3 length: 17 residues. CDR3 in amino acids: CASSARLAGVRGNEQFF. The CDR3, as DNA: TGTGCCAGCAGTGCGAGGCTAGCGGGGGTCCGGGGAAATGAGCAGTTCTTC.

The genes are TRBV30 and TRBJ2-6, with TRBD1 as a possible D gene (5 bases). Germline CDR1 reads GTSNPN; CDR2 reads SVGIG (reference sequence). V shed 5 bases and J shed 4 bases, with 9 bases lying between them. The CDR3 is 13 residues long. This chain's CDR3 is CAWQGSGANVLTF. DNA of the CDR3: TGTGCCTGGCAGGGCTCCGGGGCCAACGTCCTGACTTTC.

This clone showed up just once. This sequence joins TRBV5-1 and TRBJ2-5; 8 bases fit TRBD2. Germline V gene data show CDR1 as SGHRS and CDR2 as YFSETQ. The ends lost 5 bases at V and 3 bases at J; junction bases unmatched: 6. This CDR3 contains 14 residues. CDR3 nucleotide sequence: TGCGCCAGCAGGATTAGCGGGACGGAAGAGACCCAGTACTTC. This gives the protein CASRISGTEETQYF.

The rearrangement uses TRBV6-4 and TRBJ2-1, with 11 bases aligning to TRBD2. The germline gives CDR1 MRHNA, CDR2 SNTAGT. The CDR3 covers 16 residues. V was pared by 6 bases and J by 4 bases, with 8 bases of the junction left unmatched. The CDR3 reads CASSITSGSRYNEQFF. The CDR3 coding sequence is TGTGCCAGCAGCATCACTAGCGGGAGTAGATACAATGAGCAGTTCTTC.

The CDR3 spells CASSPSGFSGNEQFF. The DNA of the CDR3 is TGTGCCAGCAGCCCTAGCGGGTTCAGTGGCAATGAGCAGTTCTTC. The rearrangement uses TRBV14 and TRBJ2-1; 8 bases map to TRBD2. CDR3 length: 15 amino acids. V lost 4 bases to trimming and J lost 6 bases; unmatched junction nucleotides: 8. Germline assignment: CDR1 SGHDN and CDR2 FVKESK. Using reference TRBV14 and TRBJ2-1 for the parts outside the CDR3, the full variable domain is EAGVTQFPSHSVIEKGQTVTLRCDPISGHDNLYWYRRVMGKEIKFLLHFVKESKQDESGMPNNRFLAERTGGTYSTLKVQPAELEDSGVYFCASSPSGFSGNEQFFGPGTRLTVL.

V usage is TRBV5-1 and J usage is TRBJ2-3; 11 positions agree with TRBD2. V trimming: 2 bases; J trimming: 0 bases; junction bases outside the gene matches: 8. The germline V gene encodes CDR1 SGHRS and CDR2 YFSETQ. The CDR3 has 18 residues. The CDR3 sequence is CASSLQRLAGLSTDTQYF. The CDR3 nucleotides are TGCGCCAGCAGCTTACAACGACTAGCGGGGCTTAGCACAGATACGCAGTATTTT.

V gene TRBV14 combines with J gene TRBJ2-6; TRBD1 aligns across 7 bases. The CDR3 loop spans 17 amino acids. V gave up 2 bases and J gave up 2 bases; unmatched junction bases: 6. The germline gives CDR1 SGHDN, CDR2 FVKESK. This chain's CDR3 is CASSQFTGVTGANVLTF. The CDR3 DNA follows: TGTGCCAGCAGCCAATTCACAGGGGTCACTGGGGCCAACGTCCTGACTTTC.

The chain joins TRBV2 to TRBJ1-5, with no clear D. Germline V lookup: CDR1 SNHLY, CDR2 FYNNEI. Trimming cost V 5 bases and J 5 bases, with 7 bases left between them. This CDR3 comprises 12 residues. The chain's CDR3 is CASSRRDQPQHF. The CDR3 DNA reads as TGTGCCAGCAGTAGGAGGGATCAGCCCCAGCATTTT.

The V and J genes are TRBV14 and TRBJ2-1; a weak D match, TRBD1 (7 bases). The ends were cut back, 5 bases at V and 13 bases at J, with 18 bases in the middle. Germline V gene sequence: CDR1 SGHDN, CDR2 FVKESK. This CDR3 is built from 13 residues. This CDR3 is CASSVLEGQKQFF. The DNA for the CDR3 is TGTGCCAGCAGCGTCTTGGAGGGACAGAAACAGTTCTTC.

CDR3 in amino acids: CASSYRSRGRQAEAFF. In DNA, the CDR3 is TGTGCCAGCAGTTATCGTTCCAGGGGGCGTCAGGCTGAAGCTTTCTTT. This chain uses TRBV6-5 with TRBJ1-1; 8 bases are a match to TRBD1. Unmatched junction bases numbered 12, after V lost 3 bases and J lost 6 bases. CDR3 size: 16 residues. CDR1 is MNHEY, CDR2 SVGAGI, per germline.

V gene TRBV6-5 combines with J gene TRBJ2-7; 10 positions agree with TRBD2. This CDR3 has 15 amino acids. V gave up 6 bases and J gave up 0 bases; unmatched junction bases: 5. The germline CDR1 and CDR2 sequences are MNHEY and SVGAGI. DNA of the CDR3: TGTGCCAGCAGACCACAGCGGGAGGGCTCCTACGAGCAGTACTTC. Residues: CASRPQREGSYEQYF.

The chain is built from TRBV2 and TRBJ1-2; the D gene is possibly TRBD1 (5 bases). Trimming removed 7 bases from V and 8 bases from J, with 14 bases in between. This CDR3 has 12 residues. The germline V gene has CDR1 SNHLY and CDR2 FYNNEI. The CDR3 bases are TGTGCCAGCACTGGGGCGGGGGGGGGCTACACCTTC. Residues: CASTGAGGGYTF.

This rearrangement joins TRBV4-2 to TRBJ1-1, with 8 bases fitting TRBD1. This CDR3 has 14 residues. CDR1 and CDR2 (germline): LGHNA, YNFKEQ. Trimming at V came to 1 base and at J to 6 bases, leaving 4 bases not matched to a gene. CDR3 DNA sequence: TGTGCCAGCAGCCAAGGAGACAGGGGTCCTGAAGCTTTCTTT. This encodes CASSQGDRGPEAFF.

The chain has TRBV19 and TRBJ1-2; D is perhaps TRBD1 (5 bases). This CDR3 has 17 amino acids. From germline, CDR1 is LNHDA and CDR2 SQIVND (reference sequence). V was trimmed by 4 bases and J by 7 bases, leaving 25 bases between them. The CDR3 region is CASSTQFTGTQTLGYTF. The CDR3 DNA sequence: TGTGCCAGTAGTACTCAGTTTACAGGTACCCAAACCCTTGGCTACACCTTC.

This sequence joins TRBV25-1 and TRBJ2-5; tentative D call: TRBD2 (6 bases). The germline V and J ends were trimmed by 4 bases and 5 bases, with 14 bases remaining between them. The CDR3 is made up of 14 amino acids. Per the germline V gene, CDR1 is MGHDK and CDR2 is SYGVNS. The DNA for the CDR3 is TGTGCCAGCAGTGGGACGGGGGTCATGGAGACCCAGTACTTC. Its protein is CASSGTGVMETQYF.

This chain joins TRBV19 and TRBJ1-2, with 8 bases lining up with TRBD1. The CDR3 contains 16 residues. The germline CDR1 and CDR2 sequences are LNHDA and SQIVND (reference sequence). V trimming: 3 bases; J trimming: 4 bases; junction bases outside the gene matches: 10. The CDR3 nucleotides read TGTGCCAGTAGTATTGGTCAAGGACAGGGATCCTATGGCTACACCTTC. Its protein product is CASSIGQGQGSYGYTF. Together with reference TRBV19 and TRBJ1-2, the CDR3 gives the full variable domain: DGGITQSPKYLFRKEGQNVTLSCEQNLNHDAMYWYRQDPGQGLRLIYYSQIVNDFQKGDIAEGYSVSREKKESFPLTVTSAQKNPTAFYLCASSIGQGQGSYGYTFGSGTRLTVV.

The chain links TRBV7-8 to TRBJ2-1; D gene unclear. The CDR3 runs 11 residues. Trimming left V 5 bases short and J 9 bases short, with 8 bases between. The germline V gene encodes CDR1 SGHVS and CDR2 FQNEAQ. CDR3 in amino acids: CASSTQAEQFF. The CDR3 nucleotides are TGTGCCAGCAGCACCCAGGCTGAGCAGTTCTTC.

This sequence joins TRBV19 and TRBJ2-7, with TRBD2 as a possible D gene (6 bases). V was clipped by 5 bases and J by 4 bases, with 12 bases between them. Germline-derived CDR1 and CDR2 are LNHDA and SQIVND (reference sequence). CDR3 length: 13 amino acids. CDR3 nucleotides: TGTGCCAGTAGTTCGGAGGGTAGGTACGAGCAGTACTTC. As protein: CASSSEGRYEQYF.

This clone was seen ten or more times. This sequence joins TRBV5-1 and TRBJ2-1, with TRBD1 matching 8 bases. V dropped 3 bases and J dropped 5; count of bases not matched to a gene: 1. This CDR3 is 13 amino acids long. The germline V gene has CDR1 SGHRS and CDR2 YFSETQ. The CDR3: CASSWTGNNEQFF. The DNA of the CDR3 is TGCGCCAGCAGCTGGACAGGGAACAATGAGCAGTTCTTC.

The V and J genes are TRBV12-3 or TRBV12-4 and TRBJ1-3; no clear D. The CDR3 spans 13 residues. The ends were cut back, 3 bases at V and 0 bases at J, with 3 bases in the middle. The CDR3 protein is CASSFNSGNTIYF. The CDR3 bases are TGTGCCAGCAGTTTTAACTCTGGAAACACCATATATTTT.

The rearrangement joins TRBV19 to TRBJ2-1, with D perhaps matching TRBD1 (5 bases). Germline loops: CDR1 LNHDA, CDR2 SQIVND (reference sequence). V shed 6 bases and J shed 2 bases, with 17 bases lying between them. The CDR3 spans 16 residues. This CDR3 reads CASSGQDDRTYNEQFF. The CDR3 bases are TGTGCCAGTAGCGGGCAAGACGACAGAACCTACAATGAGCAGTTCTTC.

This clone was detected only a few times. The gene calls are TRBV10-3 and TRBJ1-3; tentative D call: TRBD1 (5 bases). The CDR3 consists of 15 residues. CDR1 is ENHRY, CDR2 SYGVKD, per germline. The germline V and J ends were trimmed by 6 bases and 0 bases, with 12 bases remaining between them. CDR3 coding DNA: TGTGCCATCAGCCCGGGGGAGAACTCTGGAAACACCATATATTTT. This codes for CAISPGENSGNTIYF.

The rearrangement uses TRBV6-5 and TRBJ2-2; D might be TRBD2 (6 bases). This CDR3 has 13 amino acids. Germline-derived CDR1 and CDR2 are MNHEY and SVGAGI. Trimming took 7 bases from V and 7 from J, leaving 13 bases between them. CDR3 in amino acids: CASNWGEGGELFF. The CDR3 nucleotides are TGTGCCAGCAATTGGGGGGAAGGCGGGGAGCTGTTTTTT.

The rearrangement joins TRBV24-1 to TRBJ1-2; no clear D. V dropped 6 bases and J dropped 1 base, with 5 bases sitting between them. Germline assignment: CDR1 KGHDR and CDR2 SFDVKD. The CDR3 consists of 12 residues. The CDR3 DNA reads TGTGCCACCAGTCGACTTAACTATGGCTACACCTTC. Protein: CATSRLNYGYTF.

This chain uses TRBV4-2 with TRBJ2-2, with D tentatively TRBD2 (8 bases). The CDR3 consists of 16 residues. Per the germline V gene, CDR1 is LGHNA and CDR2 is YNFKEQ. V lost 1 base to trimming and J lost 5 bases, with 14 bases between them. The CDR3 region has the DNA TGTGCCAGCAGCCAAGCCAGCGGGGGACAGACCGGGGAGCTGTTTTTT. This gives the protein CASSQASGGQTGELFF.

The chain couples TRBV2 to TRBJ1-4; D call uncertain. CDR3 size: 13 residues. Germline V lookup: CDR1 SNHLY, CDR2 FYNNEI. Trimming pared 5 bases from V and 4 bases from J, leaving 8 bases between. CDR3 protein: CASSWGDNEKLFF. The DNA of the CDR3 is TGTGCCAGCAGTTGGGGAGATAATGAAAAACTGTTTTTT.

This chain links TRBV5-1 with TRBJ2-2; D not certain. Germline V CDR1 and CDR2: SGHRS, YFSETQ. CDR3 length equals 15 residues. Trimming pared 0 bases from V and 4 bases from J, leaving 10 bases between. CDR3: CASSLVGDPTGELFF. In DNA, the CDR3 is TGCGCCAGCAGCTTGGTTGGAGACCCCACCGGGGAGCTGTTTTTT.

The chain uses TRBV29-1 and TRBJ2-3, with D maybe TRBD1 (6 bases). Trimming took 0 bases from V and 3 from J, leaving 16 bases between them. CDR3 length: 16 amino acids. Germline V gene lookup returns CDR1 SQVTM and CDR2 ANQGSEA. CDR3 DNA: TGCAGCGTTGAAGATCGGTACAGGGCAGGGACAGATACGCAGTATTTT. Its protein product is CSVEDRYRAGTDTQYF.

The chain links TRBV18 to TRBJ2-3; weak D call: TRBD1 (6 bases). The CDR3 consists of 16 residues. The germline V gene encodes CDR1 KGHSH and CDR2 LQKENI. Trimming shortened V by 4 bases and J by 2 bases, and 16 bases separated the two germline ends. The CDR3 sequence is CASSQSQGLSTDTQYF. Written as DNA, the CDR3 is TGTGCCAGCTCACAGAGTCAGGGGCTTTCCACAGATACGCAGTATTTT.